Below are 19 T cell receptor beta chains sequenced from a single sample in a study of T cell repertoires in cytomegalovirus infection. The antigens these receptors bind are not known. TCRdb reprocessed the reads with MiXCR, giving one entry per CDR3 protein. The data hold fewer than 950,000 distinct CDR3 sequences, with roughly 33% observed a single time. Sequenced material: cultured CD8+ T cells from PBMCs, taken from culture after CMV antigen stimulation. These TCRs come from a human donor in good health (CMV status not recorded). Some clones in this sample may be carry-over from other donors' samples.

The sample holds many counts of this clonotype. In DNA form, the CDR3 reads TGTGCCAGCAGCTTAGAACCACAGGGGGCAGGGAGCAATCAGCCCCAGCATTTT. It codes for CASSLEPQGAGSNQPQHF. The chain carries TRBV7-9 and TRBJ1-5, with TRBD1 identical over 9 bases. Trimming removed 1 base from V and 1 base from J; junction bases left unmatched: 8. Germline assignment: CDR1 SEHNR and CDR2 FQNEAQ (reference sequence). The CDR3 has 18 amino acids.

The table lists this clonotype with a few counts. The J gene is TRBJ2-3, the V gene TRBV28, with 10 bases matching TRBD2. Germline V CDR1 and CDR2: MDHEN, SYDVKM. This CDR3 region has 13 residues. V lost 8 bases, J lost 5 bases, and 4 bases stayed unmatched. The CDR3 region has the DNA TGTGCCAGCTTCGGACTAGCGGAAGATACGCAGTATTTT. Translated, it gives CASFGLAEDTQYF.

This clonotype was detected ten times or more. The J gene is TRBJ2-1, the V gene TRBV7-6, with 11 bases fitting TRBD1. Trimming at V came to 2 bases and at J to 3 bases, leaving 9 bases not matched to a gene. The CDR3 extends over 18 amino acids. The germline CDR1 and CDR2 sequences are SGHVS and FNYEAQ. The CDR3 region is CASSLLGQGARLYNEQFF. CDR3 bases: TGTGCCAGCAGCTTACTCGGACAGGGGGCGAGGCTCTACAATGAGCAGTTCTTC. The entire variable domain, with the rest obtained from reference TRBV7-6 and TRBJ2-1, is as follows: GAGVSQSPRYKVTKRGQDVALRCDPISGHVSLYWYRQALGQGPEFLTYFNYEAQQDKSGLPNDRFSAERPEGSISTLTIQRTEQRDSAMYRCASSLLGQGARLYNEQFFGPGTRLTVL.

The chain combines TRBV12-5 with TRBJ2-3; 8 nucleotides line up with TRBD2. J gave up 1 base and V 4 bases, and 7 bases lay outside the gene matches. The CDR3 extends over 16 amino acids. Germline V gene data show CDR1 as LGHNT and CDR2 as FRNRAP. The CDR3 loop is CASGSPGGQGTDTQYF. CDR3 nucleotide sequence: TGTGCTAGTGGTTCTCCGGGGGGGCAGGGCACAGATACGCAGTATTTT.

This clonotype has only one observation. This chain joins TRBV7-4 and TRBJ2-2; 9 bases are a match to TRBD2. The CDR3 extends over 15 amino acids. After removal of 5 bases from V and 4 bases from J, the junction contained 5 bases not matched to a gene. CDR1 and CDR2 from the germline V gene are SGHVT and SQSDAQ. CDR3: CASSTLAGITGELFF. CDR3 in DNA: TGTGCCAGCAGCACGCTAGCGGGGATCACCGGGGAGCTGTTTTTT.

This clonotype was picked up many times. The J gene is TRBJ2-7, the V gene TRBV10-3; 7 bases match TRBD1. In germline, CDR1 is ENHRY, CDR2 SYGVKD. The CDR3 extends over 14 amino acids. With V trimmed by 0 bases and J by 6 bases, 5 bases remained unmatched. The CDR3 DNA reads TGTGCCATCAGTGAGTCGAACAGGGGAAGCGAGCAGTACGTC. Its translation: CAISESNRGSEQYV.

CDR3 in amino acids: CASSYSAGATEQYF. The DNA for the CDR3 is TGTGCCAGCAGTTACTCGGCAGGTGCAACCGAGCAGTACTTC. This chain joins TRBV6-5 and TRBJ2-7; D remains unclear. V lost 0 bases and J lost 6, with 12 bases in between. The CDR3 sequence is 14 residues long. CDR1 is MNHEY, CDR2 SVGAGI, per germline.

The V and J genes are TRBV27 and TRBJ1-1, with 7 bases lining up with TRBD1. With 4 bases clipped from V and 2 bases from J, the junction kept 7 bases outside the gene matches. Germline V gene lookup returns CDR1 MNHEY and CDR2 SMNVEV (reference sequence). The CDR3 is 15 amino acids. The CDR3 nucleotides are TGTGCCAGCAGTTCTATACAGGGGAGTAACACTGAAGCTTTCTTT. Amino acid sequence: CASSSIQGSNTEAFF.

This clonotype was seen a handful of times. The chain employs TRBV27 and TRBJ2-7; D might be TRBD2 (6 bases). Looked up from germline, CDR1 is MNHEY and CDR2 is SMNVEV (reference sequence). This CDR3 has 14 residues. The V and J ends lost 5 bases and 3 bases respectively, with 14 bases between them. The CDR3 DNA reads as TGTGCCAGCAGTACTCATCGGGAGAACTACGAGCAGTACGTC. Translating it yields CASSTHRENYEQYV.

This clonotype was detected a few times. The chain is built from TRBV6-1 and TRBJ1-5; 7 bases match TRBD1. The CDR3 has 15 amino acids. V lost 6 bases and J lost 5; bases outside the gene matches: 10. Germline V gene lookup returns CDR1 MNHNS and CDR2 SASEGT. The CDR3 region has the DNA TGTGCCAGCAGCCGCAGGGGGGGAGGCGATCAGCCCCAGCATTTT. Translating gives CASSRRGGGDQPQHF.

This clonotype came up a few times. V usage is TRBV27 and J usage is TRBJ1-5, with a possible D match to TRBD1 (5 bases). This CDR3 region has 13 residues. The V end lost 5 bases, the J end lost 6 bases, and 11 bases lay between the germline ends. Germline values: CDR1 MNHEY, CDR2 SMNVEV (reference sequence). The CDR3 nucleotides are TGTGCCAGCAGTGGGGGGGTGAGTCAGCCCCAGCATTTT. Translated, it gives CASSGGVSQPQHF.

This clonotype turned up a few times. The chain couples TRBV5-4 to TRBJ2-1; D uncertain. There are 17 residues in the CDR3. Looked up from germline, CDR1 is SGHNT and CDR2 is YYREEE (reference sequence). V lost 2 bases and J lost 6, with 21 bases in between. This CDR3 reads CASSFSPGVVMGNEQFF. Here the CDR3 DNA reads TGTGCCAGCAGCTTTTCCCCTGGGGTTGTAATGGGCAATGAGCAGTTCTTC.

For the CDR3, the DNA is TGTGCCAGCAGTGAATTGGGCAGTGATCAGCCCCAGCATTTT. Its protein is CASSELGSDQPQHF. The chain couples TRBV6-1 to TRBJ1-5; D is undetermined. Trimming removed 2 bases at V and 5 bases at J, with 10 bases between. The CDR3 contains 14 residues. Germline CDR1 and CDR2: MNHNS and SASEGT.

The V and J genes are TRBV6-5 and TRBJ1-1; D gene unclear. The germline CDR1 and CDR2 sequences are MNHEY and SVGAGI. The ends were cut back, 0 bases at V and 1 base at J, with 9 bases in the middle. This CDR3 is built from 15 residues. The CDR3 DNA reads as TGTGCCAGCAGTTACTCGAGTTTACAGAACACTGAAGCTTTCTTT. Protein product: CASSYSSLQNTEAFF.

This clonotype was counted at least ten times. The chain has TRBV7-2 and TRBJ1-1, with 9 bases matching TRBD1. Germline CDR1 SGHTA, CDR2 FQGNSA. V lost 5 bases, J lost 4 bases, and 8 bases stayed unmatched. The CDR3 loop spans 15 amino acids. The CDR3 DNA reads TGTGCCAGCAGCCTCAGGGGACAGGGAGGCACTGAAGCTTTCTTT. Its translation: CASSLRGQGGTEAFF.

With respect to this clonotype: This may be a read error: a much more frequent sequence differs by one nucleotide. The chain carries TRBV7-2 and TRBJ2-3; 8 positions match TRBD2. The CDR3 consists of 14 residues. The ends lost 4 bases at V and 5 bases at J; junction bases unmatched: 5. Germline V lookup: CDR1 SGHTA, CDR2 FQGNSA. CDR3 coding DNA: TGTGCCAGCAGCTCCGACGGGGGGGTAGATACGCAGTATTTT. As protein: CASSSDGGVDTQYF.

Regarding this clonotype: A much larger clone is a single base away; this may be a read error. The rearrangement joins TRBV7-2 to TRBJ2-5; 9 positions agree with TRBD2. The germline CDR1 and CDR2 sequences are SGHTA and FQGNSA. The CDR3 covers 16 residues. The CDR3 bases are TGTGACAGCAGCTCTGTAGCGGGGGCCTCGGGGGAGACCCAGTACTTC. Its protein is CDSSSVAGASGETQYF.

The chain recombines TRBV2 with TRBJ1-2, with TRBD1 as a possible D gene (5 bases). The germline V gene has CDR1 SNHLY and CDR2 FYNNEI. The CDR3 is 16 residues long. The ends were cut back, 3 bases at V and 4 bases at J, with 18 bases in the middle. CDR3 bases: TGTGCCAGCAGTGACCCGGGACTTAACCCCTCCTATGGCTACACCTTC. Translation: CASSDPGLNPSYGYTF.

J is TRBJ2-5 and V is TRBV7-9; no clear D gene. Trimming shortened V by 8 bases and J by 9 bases, and 10 bases separated the two germline ends. Germline-derived CDR1 and CDR2 are SEHNR and FQNEAQ (reference sequence). The CDR3 is 10 residues long. The CDR3 region is CASWLEPQYF. CDR3 sequence (DNA): TGTGCCAGCTGGTTGGAGCCCCAGTACTTC.